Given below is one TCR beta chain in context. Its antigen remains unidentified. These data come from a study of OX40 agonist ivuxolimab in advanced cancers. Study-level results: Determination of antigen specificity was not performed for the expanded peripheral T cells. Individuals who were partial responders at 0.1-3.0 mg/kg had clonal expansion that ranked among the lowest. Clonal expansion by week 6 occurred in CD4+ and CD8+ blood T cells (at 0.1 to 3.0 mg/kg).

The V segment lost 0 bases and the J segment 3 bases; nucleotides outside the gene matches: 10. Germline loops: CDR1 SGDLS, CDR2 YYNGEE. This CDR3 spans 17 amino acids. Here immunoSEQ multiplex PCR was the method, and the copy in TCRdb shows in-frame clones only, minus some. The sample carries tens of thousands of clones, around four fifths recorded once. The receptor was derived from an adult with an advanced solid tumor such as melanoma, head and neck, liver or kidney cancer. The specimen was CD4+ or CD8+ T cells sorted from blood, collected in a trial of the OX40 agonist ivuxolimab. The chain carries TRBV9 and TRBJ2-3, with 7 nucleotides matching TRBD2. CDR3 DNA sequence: TGTGCCAGCAGCGTAGGCGGAGTGCGGGAGAGGACAGATACGCAGTATTTT. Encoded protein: CASSVGGVRERTDTQYF.